This passage covers 6 T cell receptor beta chains from one sample sequenced in a study of OX40 agonist ivuxolimab in advanced cancers. Clones were read by immunoSEQ multiplex PCR, and TCRdb kept only the in-frame ones, dropping some. The data show tens of thousands of clones, with roughly 80% seen just once and less than 15% held by the top ten. Sequenced here: CD4+ or CD8+ T cells sorted from blood, sampled in a trial of the OX40 agonist ivuxolimab. All receptors come from an adult with an advanced solid tumor such as melanoma, head and neck, liver or kidney cancer.

V and J are TRBV11-2 and TRBJ2-5; D may be TRBD1 or TRBD2 (5 bases each). This CDR3 region has 14 residues. V was clipped by 4 bases and J by 5 bases, with 14 bases between them. Germline lookup yields CDR1 SGHAT and CDR2 FQNNGV. Written as DNA, the CDR3 is TGTGCCAGCAGCTCCCCTGGGGGTAGGGAGACCCAGTACTTC. Protein sequence: CASSSPGGRETQYF. Looking up the rest from reference TRBV11-2 and TRBJ2-5 gives the full variable domain: EAGVAQSPRYKIIEKRQSVAFWCNPISGHATLYWYQQILGQGPKLLIQFQNNGVVDDSQLPKDRFSAERLKGVDSTLKIQPAKLEDSAVYLCASSSPGGRETQYFGPGTRLLVL.

This sequence joins TRBV6-7 and TRBJ2-1; TRBD2 matches 15 bases. TRBV6-7 carries the ORF label, with uncertain function. The CDR3 has 16 amino acids. V trimming: 5 bases; J trimming: 6 bases; junction bases outside the gene matches: 5. In DNA, the CDR3 is TGTGCCAGCAGTCGGGGACTAGCGGGAGGTCTCAATGAGCAGTTCTTC. This sequence encodes CASSRGLAGGLNEQFF.

The chain combines TRBV5-1 with TRBJ1-1, with a weak D call TRBD1 (6 bases). The CDR3 sequence is 14 residues long. CDR1 and CDR2 (germline): SGHRS, YFSETQ. V was shortened by 1 base and J by 4 bases, with 11 bases between the two germline ends. The CDR3: CASSLQGFGTEAFF. The CDR3 DNA reads as TGCGCCAGCAGCTTGCAGGGGTTCGGCACTGAAGCTTTCTTT. Together with reference TRBV5-1 and TRBJ1-1, the CDR3 gives the full variable domain: KAGVTQTPRYLIKTRGQQVTLSCSPISGHRSVSWYQQTPGQGLQFLFEYFSETQRNKGNFPGRFSGRQFSNSRSEMNVSTLELGDSALYLCASSLQGFGTEAFFGQGTRLTVV.

The chain recombines TRBV15 with TRBJ2-5; TRBD1 matches 12 bases. Germline loops: CDR1 LNHNV, CDR2 YYDKDF (reference sequence). V was pared by 5 bases and J by 7 bases, with 8 bases of the junction left unmatched. The CDR3 length is 15 residues. In DNA form, the CDR3 reads TGTGCCACCAGCCTAGGGACAGGGGGCCCTAGGACCCAGTACTTC. Translation gives CATSLGTGGPRTQYF.

V is TRBV2 and J is TRBJ2-7, with TRBD1 as a possible D gene (7 bases). CDR1 SNHLY and CDR2 FYNNEI come from the germline V gene. The CDR3 sequence is 15 residues long. The V gene lost 0 bases and the J gene lost 4 bases, with 13 bases spanning the gap. For the CDR3, the DNA is TGTGCCAGCAGTGAAGCAGCCAGGGGGAGGTACGAGCAGTACTTC. It translates to CASSEAARGRYEQYF. Variable domain in full (rest from reference TRBV2 and TRBJ2-7): EPEVTQTPSHQVTQMGQEVILRCVPISNHLYFYWYRQILGQKVEFLVSFYNNEISEKSEIFDDQFSVERPDGSNFTLKIRSTKLEDSAMYFCASSEAARGRYEQYFGPGTRLTVT.

This clone appeared a single time. The rearrangement links TRBV7-9 to TRBJ2-3, with D hard to call. This CDR3 is 12 amino acids long. V shed 5 bases and J shed 7 bases, with 10 bases lying between them. Germline CDR1 reads SEHNR; CDR2 reads FQNEAQ (reference sequence). CDR3 in amino acids: CASSDWGNTQYF. CDR3 DNA sequence: TGTGCCAGCAGCGATTGGGGAAATACGCAGTATTTT.